The 23 T cell receptor beta chains below were found in one sample sequenced in a study of metastatic and nonmetastatic thyroid tumors. TCRdb re-called clones via MiXCR from the PCR reads. The sample comprises 30,000 to 40,000 clones, approximately 16% of which are singletons, and over 15% rests with the top ten. Thyroid surgery had not been preceded by any treatment in any patient. The source material was blood. Receptor source: a male donor with papillary thyroid cancer or a benign thyroid nodule (not recorded which). Some clones in this sample may be carry-over from other donors' samples.

On this clone: One junction end disagrees with the germline gene, perhaps due to a read error. The J gene is TRBJ1-1, the V gene TRBV10-3; 7 positions match TRBD1. The length of the CDR3 is 13 residues. Germline V gene lookup returns CDR1 ENHRY and CDR2 SYGVKD. The CDR3 sequence: CVISTGQDYEASF. The CDR3 DNA reads as TGTGTCATCTCGACAGGGCAGGACTATGAAGCTTCCTTT.

This sequence joins TRBV5-4 and TRBJ1-6; tentatively, D is TRBD1 (6 bases). Trimming removed 6 bases at V and 9 bases at J, with 22 bases between. Looked up from germline, CDR1 is SGHNT and CDR2 is YYREEE (reference sequence). The CDR3 sequence is 16 residues long. CDR3 residues: CASILRDMGRGSPLHF. The CDR3 DNA sequence: TGTGCCAGCATCCTAAGGGACATGGGGCGAGGTTCACCCCTCCACTTT.

Ten or more counts support this clone. The chain carries TRBV25-1 and TRBJ1-3; D might be TRBD1 (5 bases). Germline CDR1 MGHDK, CDR2 SYGVNS. The CDR3 is 13 residues long. The V end was cut by 4 bases, the J end by 8 bases, with 12 bases between. CDR3 bases: TGTGCCAGCAGTGTCGGACGGGGGTACACCATATATTTT. Translation: CASSVGRGYTIYF. The full variable domain, with the rest looked up from reference TRBV25-1 and TRBJ1-3, is EADIYQTPRYLVIGTGKKITLECSQTMGHDKMYWYQQDPGMELHLIHYSYGVNSTEKGDLSSESTVSRIRTEHFPLTLESARPSHTSQYLCASSVGRGYTIYFGEGSWLTVV.

The rearrangement uses TRBV6-2 or TRBV6-3 and TRBJ2-1, with D perhaps being TRBD1 or TRBD2 (5 bases each). This CDR3 is built from 15 residues. V was trimmed by 2 bases and J by 4 bases, leaving 12 bases between them. Germline CDR1 is MNHEY and CDR2 is SVGEGT. The chain's CDR3 is CASSYPSGGYNEQFF. In DNA, the CDR3 is TGTGCCAGCAGTTACCCTTCTGGGGGTTACAATGAGCAGTTCTTC.

This clone was picked up many times. This chain links TRBV27 with TRBJ1-6; tentative D call: TRBD1 (5 bases). The V gene's germline CDR1 is MNHEY and CDR2 SMNVEV (reference sequence). Trimming removed 3 bases from V and 10 bases from J, with 13 bases in between. This CDR3 has 14 amino acids. The CDR3 DNA sequence: TGTGCCAGCAGTTTTTCGGGGGACGGCTCACCCCTCCACTTT. Protein sequence: CASSFSGDGSPLHF.

This clone has at least ten counts. The chain couples TRBV19 to TRBJ1-4, with D perhaps TRBD1 (5 bases). CDR3 length: 14 residues. The V end was cut by 7 bases, the J end by 8 bases, with 17 bases between. Germline V gene data show CDR1 as LNHDA and CDR2 as SQIVND (reference sequence). The CDR3 nucleotides read TGTGCCAGTACCGCCTCGGACATTGAGGAAAAACTGTTTTTT. It codes for CASTASDIEEKLFF. The full variable domain, rest sourced from reference TRBV19 and TRBJ1-4, is DGGITQSPKYLFRKEGQNVTLSCEQNLNHDAMYWYRQDPGQGLRLIYYSQIVNDFQKGDIAEGYSVSREKKESFPLTVTSAQKNPTAFYLCASTASDIEEKLFFGSGTQLSVL.

At least ten counts were recorded for this clone. The chain carries TRBV10-3 and TRBJ2-5, with D uncertain. The CDR3 is 13 residues long. Germline lookup yields CDR1 ENHRY and CDR2 SYGVKD. Trimming pared 0 bases from V and 3 bases from J, leaving 5 bases between. The DNA of the CDR3 is TGTGCCATCAGTGAGTCGGGTGAAGAGACCCAGTACTTC. It specifies CAISESGEETQYF.

This clone has ten or more counts. This chain connects TRBV18 to TRBJ2-1; D is undetermined. This CDR3 is 16 amino acids long. V lost 3 bases to trimming and J lost 2 bases, with 14 bases between them. The germline CDR1 and CDR2 sequences are KGHSH and LQKENI. Here the CDR3 DNA reads TGTGCCAGCTCACCTACGTCAATGGATCCCTACAATGAGCAGTTCTTC. As protein: CASSPTSMDPYNEQFF.

This clone appeared many times. The rearrangement joins TRBV6-1 to TRBJ2-2; weak D call: TRBD2 (6 bases). Trimming stripped 7 bases from V and 6 bases from J, with 18 bases between. Germline-derived CDR1 and CDR2 are MNHNS and SASEGT. The CDR3 sequence is 15 residues long. The CDR3 spells CASTGLSFRPGELFF. CDR3 coding DNA: TGTGCCAGCACCGGACTAAGCTTTAGGCCCGGGGAGCTGTTTTTT.

There are many counts of this clone. The V call is TRBV5-6, the J call TRBJ1-2; 8 bases are a match to TRBD1. This CDR3 is 13 amino acids long. J gave up 4 bases and V 2 bases, and 1 base lay outside the gene matches. CDR1 is SGHDT, CDR2 YYEEEE, per germline. In DNA form, the CDR3 reads TGTGCCAGCAGCTTTACAGGGGGCTATGGCTACACCTTC. It is translated as CASSFTGGYGYTF. The entire variable domain, with the rest obtained from reference TRBV5-6 and TRBJ1-2, is as follows: DAGVTQSPTHLIKTRGQQVTLRCSPKSGHDTVSWYQQALGQGPQFIFQYYEEEERQRGNFPDRFSGHQFPNYSSELNVNALLLGDSALYLCASSFTGGYGYTFGSGTRLTVV.

V and J are TRBV20-1 and TRBJ2-7, with 8 bases aligning to TRBD2. The V segment lost 2 bases and the J segment 6 bases; nucleotides outside the gene matches: 6. There are 13 residues in the CDR3. The germline gives CDR1 DFQATT, CDR2 SNEGSKA (reference sequence). The chain's CDR3 is CSARLGGAREQYF. CDR3 nucleotides: TGCAGTGCTAGACTCGGGGGGGCCCGCGAGCAGTACTTC.

The rearrangement links TRBV20-1 to TRBJ1-6; D is unclear. The V end lost 0 bases, the J end lost 0 bases, and 6 bases lay between the germline ends. The CDR3 is 15 amino acids. Per germline, CDR1 DFQATT and CDR2 SNEGSKA (reference sequence). CDR3 loop: CSARDVSSYNSPLHF. In DNA form, the CDR3 reads TGCAGTGCTAGAGATGTCAGCTCCTATAATTCACCCCTCCACTTT.

There are many counts of this clone. The genes are TRBV4-2 and TRBJ1-1; D unresolved. V was shortened by 0 bases and J by 0 bases, with 11 bases between the two germline ends. Germline CDR1 is LGHNA and CDR2 is YNFKEQ. The CDR3 spans 16 residues. CDR3 in DNA: TGTGCCAGCAGCCAAGATGCTACGAGTGTGAACACTGAAGCTTTCTTT. This codes for CASSQDATSVNTEAFF.

The table lists this clone with many counts. V gene TRBV12-3 or TRBV12-4 combines with J gene TRBJ1-5; D uncertain. This CDR3 region has 13 residues. With 8 bases removed from V and 3 bases from J, the gap between germline ends came to 11 bases. The CDR3 is CASVPDVNQPQHF. The CDR3 DNA reads TGTGCCAGCGTACCGGACGTCAATCAGCCCCAGCATTTT.

The chain couples TRBV6-2 or TRBV6-3 to TRBJ1-6; the D is unclear. The CDR3 length is 12 residues. The V gene lost 5 bases and the J gene lost 14 bases, with 13 bases spanning the gap. CDR1 is MNHEY, CDR2 SVGEGT, per germline. CDR3 nucleotide sequence: TGTGCCAGCAGTGCCGGGATTTCGTCCCTCCACTTT. Its translation: CASSAGISSLHF.

This clone has only a few counts. The chain carries TRBV7-9 and TRBJ2-4; perhaps TRBD1 as D (5 bases). Trimming removed 5 bases at V and 4 bases at J, with 15 bases between. The CDR3 runs to 15 residues. Looked up from germline, CDR1 is SEHNR and CDR2 is FQNEAQ (reference sequence). CDR3 sequence: CASSQTDNTKNIQYF. CDR3 in DNA: TGTGCCAGCAGCCAGACGGACAATACAAAAAACATTCAGTACTTC.

The table lists this clone with many counts. V and J are TRBV30 and TRBJ2-3; perhaps TRBD2 as D (6 bases). The germline V gene has CDR1 GTSNPN and CDR2 SVGIG (reference sequence). This CDR3 contains 15 residues. V gave up 0 bases and J gave up 5 bases, with 15 bases separating them. Here the CDR3 DNA reads TGTGCCTGGAGTGTACGGTGGGGGGTTCAAGATACGCAGTATTTT. It translates to CAWSVRWGVQDTQYF.

This clone was found once. This sequence joins TRBV5-6 and TRBJ1-1; D uncertain. Germline V gene data show CDR1 as SGHDT and CDR2 as YYEEEE. V was shortened by 0 bases and J by 0 bases, with 6 bases between the two germline ends. There are 14 residues in the CDR3. The CDR3: CASSLAVMNTEAFF. CDR3 sequence (DNA): TGTGCCAGCAGCTTGGCCGTGATGAACACTGAAGCTTTCTTT. The full variable domain, with the rest looked up from reference TRBV5-6 and TRBJ1-1, is DAGVTQSPTHLIKTRGQQVTLRCSPKSGHDTVSWYQQALGQGPQFIFQYYEEEERQRGNFPDRFSGHQFPNYSSELNVNALLLGDSALYLCASSLAVMNTEAFFGQGTRLTVV.

This clone turned up a few times. One base away lies a much larger clone, so this may be a sequencing read error. This chain connects TRBV5-6 to TRBJ2-7, with D possibly matching TRBD2 (6 bases). Germline V CDR1 and CDR2: SGHDT, YYEEEE. The CDR3 covers 14 residues. Trimming took off 6 bases at V and 5 bases at J, with 18 bases between the two ends. In nucleotides, the CDR3 is TGTGCCAGCACCCCGGGCGGGGAATGGCACGAGCAGTACTTC. Translated, it gives CASTPGGEWHEQYF.

As concerns this clone: The junction shows a germline mismatch at one end, possibly a read error. For the CDR3, the DNA is TGCAGTGCTAGATTTAGCGGTCTCTCCTACGTGCAGTACTTT. Translation gives CSARFSGLSYVQYF. The chain carries TRBV20-1 and TRBJ2-7, with D perhaps TRBD2 (6 bases). The CDR3 has 14 residues. Looked up from germline, CDR1 is DFQATT and CDR2 is SNEGSKA (reference sequence).

This clone was seen many times. The chain couples TRBV28 to TRBJ1-2, with 7 bases that match TRBD1. Germline V gene sequence: CDR1 MDHEN, CDR2 SYDVKM. Germline trimming cut 6 bases from V and 3 bases from J; bases unmatched to any gene: 4. CDR3 length: 13 residues. The CDR3 nucleotides are TGTGCCAGCAGACTCGGGACAGACTATGGCTACACCTTC. It encodes CASRLGTDYGYTF.

This clone came up many times. V and J are TRBV27 and TRBJ2-7; 9 bases line up with TRBD1. The CDR3 spans 15 residues. Germline assignment: CDR1 MNHEY and CDR2 SMNVEV (reference sequence). Trimming took 4 bases from V and 4 from J; bases not matched to a gene: 8. CDR3 DNA sequence: TGTGCCAGCAGTTCCTTACAGGGGGCTAGGTACGAGCAGTACTTC. The encoded protein is CASSSLQGARYEQYF.

In its sample, this clone was seen many times. At the DNA level, this CDR3 is encoded by other sequences in the same sample as well. The chain couples TRBV9 to TRBJ2-1, with 12 positions matching TRBD2. The CDR3 is made up of 18 amino acids. CDR1 is SGDLS and CDR2 is YYNGEE in the germline V gene. Unmatched junction bases numbered 9, after V lost 0 bases and J lost 5 bases. CDR3 sequence: CASSVAGSGTSGHNEQFF. The DNA of the CDR3 is TGTGCCAGCAGCGTAGCTGGTTCCGGGACTAGCGGGCACAATGAGCAGTTCTTC.